This TCR beta chain was sequenced for a study of tumor-infiltrating lymphocytes in primary liver carcinoma. Study information: In every tissue type, samples returned a similar yield of roughly 3.5 to 7.13 million productive TCRbeta reads.

Germline DNA was also extracted, and blood RNA was taken from unsorted whole blood. Treatment-naive at the time, the patients had chronic HBV infection. About 4.1 milliliters of peripheral blood were drawn preoperatively. The researchers produced TCR beta cDNA from around 0.5 ug total RNA with a constant-region primer. Nested multiplex PCR, run for three rounds with slightly modified ARM-PCR, yielded TCR beta libraries. Investigators reported that the first two PCR rounds, at around 10 cycles each, used TRBV1-TRBV30 forward primers with a C-beta reverse primer. TCRdb independently ran MiXCR on the multiplex PCR reads; one entry per CDR3 protein. The profile shows under 200,000 distinct CDR3 sequences, about two thirds of them singletons. The CDR3 is made up of 18 amino acids. Germline V gene sequence: CDR1 SGHAT, CDR2 FQNNGV. Study results and caveats: Reduced overlap was seen in tumor-adjacent and tumor-blood pairs versus tumor region pairs.

In regard to this clonotype: No antigen is known for it. Compared with germline, one end of the junction differs, possibly owing to a read error.

This clonotype originated in a woman between 55 and 75 years old with primary liver carcinoma and hepatitis B virus infection. The rearrangement uses TRBV11-2 and TRBJ2-1; the D gene is possibly TRBD1 (6 bases). The specimen sequenced was peripheral blood. CDR3 sequence (DNA): TGTGCCAGCAGCTCACCCCAGACAGGTTCTACGAAGGACAATGAGCAGTTATTC. Translation: CASSSPQTGSTKDNEQLF.